This T cell receptor beta chain appears in the sequencing data of a study of T cell responses to AZD1222 COVID-19 vaccine. The study's findings and limits: Nearly half of spike-specific TCRs reportedly target unmutated variant regions. Just 5 or 6 AZD1222 recipients tested seropositive at baseline.

Profiling relied on immunoSEQ multiplex PCR, and the TCRdb table lists in-frame clones only, not all of them. The sample has 170,000 or so clones, around 93% seen once. The V gene's germline CDR1 is MNHEY and CDR2 SVGEGT. This CDR3 comprises 14 residues. Trimming cost V 3 bases and J 4 bases, with 10 bases left between them. To note about this clone: The antigen is undetermined.

The rearrangement joins TRBV6-2 or TRBV6-3 to TRBJ1-5; D not resolved. The material sequenced was peripheral blood, taken 28 days after the second dose of the MenACWY control vaccine. This receptor was identified in an adult who received the MenACWY meningococcal vaccine as a control. The CDR3 DNA is TGTGCCAGCAGTTATTGGCCGGAAAATCAGCCCCAGCATTTT. Translation gives CASSYWPENQPQHF.